This T cell receptor (beta chain) is drawn from a study of CD8 T cells in ankylosing spondylitis. General observations from the study: Existing reports had already noted some motif variants in reactive arthritis synovial fluid and blood. In ankylosing spondylitis patients, matched synovial fluid reportedly showed significant enrichment of disease-linked clones.

J was trimmed by 2 bases and V by 6 bases; bases with no gene match: 4. This CDR3 comprises 15 residues. Germline CDR1 is MNHEY and CDR2 is SVGEGT. Details on this clonotype: The target antigen is unknown.

TCRdb re-derived calls from the 5' RACE reads in MiXCR, one entry per CDR3 protein. The top ten clones hold around 12% of a sample with approximately 110,000 distinct CDR3 sequences, 24% of them seen once. The chain is built from TRBV6-2 or TRBV6-3 and TRBJ2-1; TRBD2 matches at 10 bases. The clonotype comes from a male donor with ankylosing spondylitis. Sequenced sample: synovial fluid, either unsorted or a sorted T cell fraction (not recorded which). The CDR3 sequence: CASRRLAGPYNEQFF. The CDR3 region has the DNA TGTGCCAGCAGGAGACTAGCGGGTCCCTACAATGAGCAGTTCTTC.